This T cell receptor (beta chain) appears in the sequencing data of a study of Tregs in tolerant kidney transplant recipients (dated 2019 in TCRdb). Concerning the study at large: Other Treg samples came from a roughly three-day mixed lymphocyte reaction with belatacept, some followed by an approximately five-day donor restimulation, before sorting recipient CD4+CD25+CD127- cells. TCRbeta repertoire sequencing was used in 3 healthy controls to compare several methods for expanding Tregs specific for an allogeneic donor. Antibodies distinguished recipient from donor cells when sorting primary belatacept mixed lymphocyte reaction cultures. TCRbeta sequencing was used in the study to identify donor-specific regulatory T cells before combined kidney and bone marrow transplantation, and the identified cells were then tracked after transplant. Study-wide findings and limitations: Expanding Tregs with activated donor B cells appeared to identify the most biologically relevant and donor-specific TCRbeta repertoire. Biological reproducibility was not directly addressed, though technical replication error appeared minimal. The study was constrained by small patient numbers, and validation of the findings is required in larger populations and under other immunosuppression protocols.

This clone was seen just once. Its antigen target is currently unknown. No much larger clonotype is one base removed from it; base qualities were not supplied. Trimming leaves V shorter by 3 bases and J shorter by 3 bases, with the junction holding 11 bases beyond the gene matches. The CDR3, from cysteine to phenylalanine, totals 17 residues. Of all the DNA, just the CDR3 is kept, 51 bases in frame from base 1. From a lookup of the germline V gene, CDR1 and CDR2 are SGDLS and YYNGEE. Healthy control blood was obtained either as purchased buffy coats or from healthy volunteers. Healthy control blood was processed to PBMCs with a Ficoll density gradient and then cryopreserved, whereas patient PBMCs were collected both before and after transplant. For TCRbeta CDR3 sequencing, genomic DNA from the sorted cells was extracted using the QIAGEN DNeasy Blood and Tissue Kit. High-throughput TCRbeta CDR3 sequencing, which included PCR amplification with bias correction and internal controls, was done commercially through immunoSEQ. Concerning the study's data processing: Unique productive TCRbeta sequences were defined by CDR3 nucleotide sequence when primers matched and otherwise by CDR3 amino acid sequence together with Vbeta and Jbeta genes. A sequence was defined as donor-reactive if the sequence was expanded at least 5-fold in CFSE-low cells compared with unstimulated cells and had a frequency of at least 0.01% in CFSE-low cells. Jensen-Shannon divergence, calculated on the top 100 TCRbeta sequences ranked by frequency, was used to quantify repertoire divergence. For samples with multiple sequencing runs, sorting error was corrected separately for each run before the runs were pooled. Imported from immuneACCESS, the table was reduced by TCRdb to in-frame sequences with V and J called. These copies leave out some clones; in studies compared against another copy, an unresolved V gene accounts for under half, and the cause of the remainder is not known. The DNA was the basis for D and trimming; V, J and clone size are from that table. This sample holds roughly 40,000 clones; nearly 97% were observed only once. Approximately 0.41% of the sample is held by the ten biggest clonotypes.

The TCR comes from a human donor in good health. The rearranged chain carries TRBV9 and TRBJ1-1, with 10 bases matching TRBD1. Input material: Tregs from blood cultured with allogeneic cells. CDR3 sequence: CASSGWDRGFGDTEAFF. The DNA is as follows: TGTGCCAGCAGCGGTTGGGACAGGGGCTTTGGGGACACTGAAGCTTTCTTT.